The 32 T cell receptor beta chains below come from one sample, sequenced in a study of glioma-infiltrating T cells. Using RNA template, CDR3s of TCR alpha and beta were amplified with iRepertoire arm-PCR. Each CDR3 protein gets one entry after TCRdb re-called the multiplex PCR reads with MiXCR. Seen here are under 200,000 distinct CDR3 sequences, 30% to 40% observed once, and the top ten hold 20% to 25%. Sequenced sample: glioma tissue, nonneoplastic brain tissue, or PBMCs (not recorded which). These receptors were obtained from a human donor with low-grade glioma or glioblastoma, undergoing nonglioma brain surgery, or in good health (not recorded which).

The rearrangement links TRBV5-1 to TRBJ2-7, with D tentatively TRBD2 (6 bases). The CDR3 is made up of 12 amino acids. Germline V gene lookup returns CDR1 SGHRS and CDR2 YFSETQ. Between the trimmed V and J ends, which lost 2 bases and 7 bases, there was a span of 10 bases. In DNA, the CDR3 is TGCGCCAGCAGCTTTTTGGCGGGGGAGCAGTACTTC. Translating it yields CASSFLAGEQYF.

About this clonotype: Given a much more abundant clone one base away, this may be a read error. The V and J genes are TRBV10-3 and TRBJ2-7, with no clear D. The CDR3 has 13 amino acids. Germline-derived CDR1 and CDR2 are ENHRY and SYGVKD. The DNA for the CDR3 is TGTACCATCAGTGAGTCGATTGCCGACGAGCAGTACTTC. This translates into CTISESIADEQYF.

Concerning this clonotype: Being one base from a much bigger clone, this may be a read error. No conserved phenylalanine or tryptophan ends this CDR3, so it is likely a read error. The V call is TRBV18, the J call TRBJ1-2; D gene uncertain. This CDR3 contains 13 residues. Trimming removed 3 bases from V and 6 bases from J, with 11 bases in between. Germline values: CDR1 KGHSH, CDR2 LQKENI. CDR3 sequence reads: CASSPDQRDGYTL. In nucleotides, the CDR3 is TGTGCCAGCTCACCGGATCAGCGGGATGGCTACACCTTG.

This clonotype was seen more than once but under ten times. V gene TRBV4-3 combines with J gene TRBJ2-2; the D call may be TRBD1 or TRBD2 (5 bases each). CDR3 length equals 17 residues. In germline, CDR1 is LGHNA, CDR2 YSLEER. The ends were cut back, 1 base at V and 0 bases at J, with 12 bases in the middle. The CDR3 protein is CASSQGPGTANTGELFF. CDR3 sequence (DNA): TGCGCCAGCAGCCAAGGGCCCGGGACGGCGAACACCGGGGAGCTGTTTTTT.

The genes are TRBV28 and TRBJ1-5, with 7 bases lining up with TRBD1. Germline lookup yields CDR1 MDHEN and CDR2 SYDVKM. The CDR3 loop spans 15 amino acids. The junction had 14 bases not matched to a gene; V was cut back by 7 bases and J by 8 bases. CDR3 in DNA: TGTGCCAGCATTACAACAGACAGGGTAGGTGAGCCCCAGCATTTT. Its translation: CASITTDRVGEPQHF.

This clonotype was found a few times. The chain recombines TRBV12-3 or TRBV12-4 with TRBJ1-5; 7 nucleotides agree with TRBD1. J gave up 5 bases and V 6 bases, and 4 bases lay outside the gene matches. The CDR3 extends over 13 amino acids. The CDR3, as DNA: TGTGCCAGCAGGCCAACAGGGGATCAGCCCCAGCATTTT. Its translation is CASRPTGDQPQHF.

This clonotype was seen repeatedly, ten times or more. This sequence joins TRBV6-4 and TRBJ2-1, with TRBD2 matching over 9 bases. There are 15 residues in the CDR3. Germline values: CDR1 MRHNA, CDR2 SNTAGT. Losses at the gene ends were 0 bases for V and 4 bases for J; bases not matched to a gene: 1. CDR3 residues: CASSDSSGSYNEQFF. CDR3 nucleotide sequence: TGTGCCAGCAGTGACTCTAGCGGGAGTTACAATGAGCAGTTCTTC.

Turning to this clonotype: Germline and junction disagree at one end, which may indicate a read error. This chain links TRBV27 with TRBJ2-7; unclear D gene. The CDR3 totals 12 residues. CDR1 is MNHEY and CDR2 is SMNVEV in the germline V gene (reference sequence). The CDR3 DNA reads as TGTGCCAGCAGCCTAACGTGGGGTGAGCAGAACTTC. Amino acids: CASSLTWGEQNF.

The chain joins TRBV6-6 to TRBJ2-1; 8 bases match TRBD2. CDR1 and CDR2 (germline): MNHNY, SVGAGI (reference sequence). J gave up 6 bases and V 0 bases, and 7 bases lay outside the gene matches. The CDR3 extends over 16 amino acids. Here the CDR3 DNA reads TGTGCCAGCAGTTACTCTTACGGGACTAGAGGCAATGAGCAGTTCTTC. The encoded protein is CASSYSYGTRGNEQFF.

The V and J genes are TRBV24-1 and TRBJ1-5; D is perhaps TRBD1 (5 bases). In germline, CDR1 is KGHDR, CDR2 SFDVKD. The CDR3 spans 16 residues. Trimming shortened V by 3 bases and J by 7 bases, and 18 bases separated the two germline ends. The CDR3 reads CATSDRTRGAEQPQHF. CDR3 DNA sequence: TGTGCCACCAGTGATCGGACCCGGGGCGCTGAACAGCCCCAGCATTTT.

About this clonotype itself: A much larger clone lies a single base off, so this may be a read error. This chain connects TRBV7-2 to TRBJ1-3, with D maybe TRBD1 (5 bases). V was clipped by 4 bases and J by 8 bases, with 27 bases between them. The CDR3 loop spans 18 amino acids. CDR1 and CDR2 (germline): SGHTA, FQGNSA. In nucleotides, the CDR3 is TGTGCCAGCAGCTCCTTAGCACGGGCAGGGTCGGGAGGAGACACCATATATTTT. Its translation is CASSSLARAGSGGDTIYF.

The J gene is TRBJ2-1, the V gene TRBV6-4; tentatively, D is TRBD1 (7 bases). CDR1 is MRHNA, CDR2 SNTAGT, per germline. Deletions cut 5 bases from V and 10 bases from J, with 15 bases between. The CDR3 covers 13 residues. Here the CDR3 reads CASSLEGAGEQFF. The CDR3 DNA follows: TGTGCCAGCAGTCTGGAGGGGGCAGGGGAGCAGTTCTTC.

The V and J genes are TRBV7-6 and TRBJ2-5; D remains unclear. This CDR3 region has 15 residues. The germline V and J ends were trimmed by 2 bases and 1 base, with 11 bases remaining between them. Germline CDR1 is SGHVS and CDR2 is FNYEAQ. CDR3 DNA sequence: TGTGCCAGCAGCTTAAGGTCGACCGCCCAAGAGACCCAGTACTTC. Protein sequence: CASSLRSTAQETQYF.

This clonotype was detected ten times or more. CDR3 residues: CASSLRDRVYGYTF. The DNA for the CDR3 is TGTGCCAGCAGTCTCCGGGACAGGGTCTATGGCTACACCTTC. This chain joins TRBV3-1 and TRBJ1-2; 9 bases align to TRBD1. The CDR3 covers 14 residues. Germline assignment: CDR1 LGHDT and CDR2 YNNKEL (reference sequence). With V trimmed by 6 bases and J by 4 bases, 6 bases remained unmatched.

This clonotype was recorded at least ten times. This CDR3 is CASSPRLAPSTDTQYF. The CDR3 coding sequence is TGTGCCAGCAGTCCTAGACTAGCGCCTAGCACAGATACGCAGTATTTT. The genes are TRBV28 and TRBJ2-3; 8 bases agree with TRBD2. The V gene's germline CDR1 is MDHEN and CDR2 SYDVKM. CDR3 length: 16 residues. Trimming at V came to 5 bases and at J to 0 bases, leaving 7 bases not matched to a gene.

This clonotype has just a few counts. This chain links TRBV4-3 with TRBJ2-1, with 7 bases that match TRBD1. Per the germline V gene, CDR1 is LGHNA and CDR2 is YSLEER. This CDR3 spans 16 amino acids. V was clipped by 2 bases and J by 7 bases; unmatched bases: 11. This CDR3 reads CASSQTTGHGRNEQFF. In DNA form, the CDR3 reads TGCGCCAGCAGCCAAACGACAGGGCATGGGCGGAATGAGCAGTTCTTC.

This clonotype was seen many times. The chain combines TRBV6-2 or TRBV6-3 with TRBJ2-7; D call uncertain. The CDR3 runs 14 residues. V was clipped by 6 bases and J by 2 bases, with 14 bases between them. Germline assignment: CDR1 MNHEY and CDR2 SVGEGT. CDR3 in amino acids: CASRRASATYEQYF. Written as DNA, the CDR3 is TGTGCCAGCAGGCGCGCCTCAGCAACCTACGAGCAGTACTTC.

This clonotype was detected many times. This chain links TRBV7-9 with TRBJ2-1; D unclear. This CDR3 contains 16 residues. V lost 0 bases, J lost 0 bases, and 9 bases lay in between. Germline CDR1 reads SEHNR; CDR2 reads FQNEAQ (reference sequence). The CDR3 nucleotides read TGTGCCAGCAGCTTAGCGCCCGGGCACTCCTACAATGAGCAGTTCTTC. Protein sequence: CASSLAPGHSYNEQFF.

This clonotype was counted at least ten times. The chain has TRBV4-3 and TRBJ2-1; 13 nucleotides match TRBD2. Trimming removed 0 bases from V and 7 bases from J; junction bases left unmatched: 3. This CDR3 contains 16 residues. In germline, CDR1 is LGHNA, CDR2 YSLEER. CDR3 loop: CASSQDLTSGRNEQFF. The CDR3 bases are TGCGCCAGCAGCCAAGATCTGACTAGCGGGAGGAATGAGCAGTTCTTC.

The rearrangement links TRBV3-1 to TRBJ1-6; 9 bases align to TRBD1. The CDR3 is 19 amino acids. After removal of 6 bases from V and 9 bases from J, the junction contained 21 bases not matched to a gene. CDR1 is LGHDT and CDR2 is YNNKEL in the germline V gene (reference sequence). The CDR3 nucleotides are TGTGCCAGCAGACATATCTCCCGGACAGGGGAGGGTCGTGGTTCACCCCTCCACTTT. It yields the protein CASRHISRTGEGRGSPLHF.

As to this clonotype: Sequence at one end of the junction differs from germline and may be a read error. V and J are TRBV27 and TRBJ1-5; no reliable D call. This CDR3 has 14 amino acids. Germline CDR1 reads MNHEY; CDR2 reads SMNVEV (reference sequence). Written as DNA, the CDR3 is TGTGCCAGCATTTTAGTTTACGAGAATCAGCCCCAGCATTTT. As protein: CASILVYENQPQHF.

This chain's CDR3 is CASSPGGRGNYGYTYNEQFF. The CDR3 bases are TGTGCCAGCAGCCCGGGGGGCAGGGGAAACTATGGCTACACCTACAATGAGCAGTTCTTC. The chain employs TRBV27 and TRBJ2-1, with D maybe TRBD2 (7 bases). Germline V gene data show CDR1 as MNHEY and CDR2 as SMNVEV (reference sequence). V was clipped by 6 bases and J by 2 bases, with 29 bases between them. The CDR3 is 20 residues long.

The genes are TRBV5-1 and TRBJ2-7; D uncertain. Germline V gives CDR1 SGHRS, CDR2 YFSETQ. The germline V and J ends were trimmed by 3 bases and 3 bases, with 10 bases remaining between them. The CDR3 runs to 13 residues. CDR3: CASSWMTNYEQYF. The CDR3 DNA reads TGCGCCAGCAGCTGGATGACAAACTACGAGCAGTACTTC.

Comments on this clonotype: A read error may account for a junction end that differs from germline. The V gene is TRBV28, the J gene TRBJ1-5, with 9 bases that match TRBD1. The CDR3 is made up of 15 amino acids. Looked up from germline, CDR1 is MDHEN and CDR2 is SYDVKM. CDR3 coding DNA: TGTACCAGCAGTCCTGGGGACAGGGACAATCAGCCCCAGAATTTT. As protein: CTSSPGDRDNQPQNF.

This clonotype has a count of ten or more. CDR3 in amino acids: CASKGARANTEAFF. The CDR3 nucleotides read TGTGCCAGCAAAGGGGCCAGGGCGAACACTGAAGCTTTCTTT. This sequence joins TRBV6-2 or TRBV6-3 and TRBJ1-1; maybe TRBD1 (5 bases). CDR1 is MNHEY and CDR2 is SVGEGT in the germline V gene. Trimming cost V 7 bases and J 1 base, with 13 bases left between them. The CDR3 contains 14 residues.

Only one count was recorded for this clonotype. An end of the junction differs from the germline gene, which may be a read error. The rearrangement links TRBV20-1 to TRBJ2-3, with D perhaps assigned TRBD1 or TRBD2 (5 bases each). Looked up from germline, CDR1 is DFQATT and CDR2 is SNEGSKA (reference sequence). The CDR3 contains 13 residues. CDR3 amino acids: CRALRDPADTQYF. The DNA of the CDR3 is TGCCGTGCGCTACGGGACCCCGCAGATACGCAGTATTTT.

The J gene is TRBJ2-7, the V gene TRBV7-9; 8 positions agree with TRBD2. The J segment lost 1 base and the V segment lost 3 bases, leaving 5 bases of the junction unmatched. Germline CDR1 and CDR2: SEHNR and FQNEAQ (reference sequence). There are 15 residues in the CDR3. The CDR3 loop is CASSFAGGRSYEQYF. Here the CDR3 DNA reads TGTGCCAGCAGCTTCGCGGGAGGAAGATCCTACGAGCAGTACTTC.

This clonotype was observed many times. V and J are TRBV7-9 and TRBJ1-1, with D hard to call. The CDR3 sequence is 12 residues long. The germline V and J ends were trimmed by 1 base and 11 bases, with 11 bases remaining between them. The germline V gene encodes CDR1 SEHNR and CDR2 FQNEAQ (reference sequence). CDR3 sequence: CASSLVPGEAFF. DNA for the CDR3: TGTGCCAGCAGCTTAGTTCCGGGAGAGGCTTTCTTT. Combining the CDR3 with reference TRBV7-9 and TRBJ1-1 gives the whole variable domain DTGVSQNPRHKITKRGQNVTFRCDPISEHNRLYWYRQTLGQGPEFLTYFQNEAQLEKSRLLSDRFSAERPKGSFSTLEIQRTEQGDSAMYLCASSLVPGEAFFGQGTRLTVV.

About this clonotype itself: One base away lies a much larger clone, so this may be a sequencing read error. The rearrangement links TRBV11-1 to TRBJ2-5; D remains unclear. The CDR3 runs 13 residues. Trimming cost V 1 base and J 1 base, with 4 bases left between them. Germline loops: CDR1 SGHAT, CDR2 FQDESV (reference sequence). In DNA form, the CDR3 reads TGTGCCAGCAGCTTAGACAGCCAAGAGACCCAGTACTTC. As protein: CASSLDSQETQYF.

This rearrangement joins TRBV5-6 to TRBJ2-1; D remains unclear. Trimming stripped 0 bases from V and 3 bases from J, with 7 bases between. This CDR3 spans 14 amino acids. The germline V gene encodes CDR1 SGHDT and CDR2 YYEEEE. The DNA for the CDR3 is TGTGCCAGCAGCTTGGTTCAGCTCTACAATGAGCAGTTCTTC. Its protein product is CASSLVQLYNEQFF.

Regarding this clonotype: Germline is not matched at one junction end, which may reflect a read error. This rearrangement joins TRBV28 to TRBJ1-1; 7 bases align to TRBD1. The CDR3 loop spans 12 amino acids. Germline V gene lookup returns CDR1 MDHEN and CDR2 SYDVKM. Here the CDR3 DNA reads TGTGCCAGCAGTCGCACCGACAGGGACGCCCTCTTT. Amino acids: CASSRTDRDALF. Full variable domain (remainder filled in from reference TRBV28 and TRBJ1-1): DVKVTQSSRYLVKRTGEKVFLECVQDMDHENMFWYRQDPGLGLRLIYFSYDVKMKEKGDIPEGYSVSREKKERFSLILESASTNQTSMYLCASSRTDRDALFGQGTRLTVV.

The chain employs TRBV18 and TRBJ2-1, with D tentatively TRBD1 (8 bases). V was cut by 4 bases and J by 3 bases, with 22 bases left in between. The germline CDR1 and CDR2 sequences are KGHSH and LQKENI. The CDR3 is 18 amino acids. CDR3 nucleotides: TGTGCCAGCTCACTACACCAGGACAGGGAGGGCTTCTACAATGAGCAGTTCTTC. It codes for CASSLHQDREGFYNEQFF.